The 14 T cell receptor beta chains presented below share a single source sample, sequenced in a study of human T cells and chemical hapten exposure. TCRdb processed the RACE reads anew with MiXCR; each CDR3 protein has one entry. The sample yields around 300,000 distinct CDR3 sequences, just under 8% seen once. This sample's time point: pre-sensitization, week 0. The treatment: therapeutic diphenylcyclopropenone sensitization with weekly scalp DPC. This material consisted of whole blood, taken in connection with sensitization to the hapten diphenylcyclopropenone (DPC). The source is a man between 18 and 35 years old with alopecia areata. Some clones in this sample may be carry-over from other donors' samples.

The chain joins TRBV29-1 to TRBJ2-1, with a possible D match to TRBD1 (7 bases). Trimming left V 6 bases short and J 8 bases short, with 14 bases between. Germline V CDR1 and CDR2: SQVTM, ANQGSEA. The CDR3 contains 12 residues. CDR3 protein: CSVGGQRHEQFF. CDR3 DNA sequence: TGCAGCGTGGGGGGACAGCGTCATGAGCAGTTCTTC.

V usage is TRBV29-1 and J usage is TRBJ1-5; possibly TRBD1 for D (5 bases). The ends were cut back, 6 bases at V and 5 bases at J, with 11 bases in the middle. Germline loops: CDR1 SQVTM, CDR2 ANQGSEA. This CDR3 has 12 residues. The CDR3 DNA reads as TGCAGCGTGTCAGACAGCTATCAGCCCCAGCATTTT. Its protein is CSVSDSYQPQHF.

This clonotype has only a few counts. J is TRBJ2-6 and V is TRBV9, with TRBD1 matching 8 bases. CDR1 is SGDLS, CDR2 YYNGEE, per germline. With V trimmed by 3 bases and J by 1 base, 6 bases remained unmatched. There are 17 residues in the CDR3. CDR3 nucleotides: TGTGCCAGCAGCGCAGGGACAGGTCATTCTGGGGCCAACGTCCTGACTTTC. Its protein product is CASSAGTGHSGANVLTF.

There are many counts of this clonotype. The chain employs TRBV20-1 and TRBJ1-5; a possible D gene is TRBD1 (6 bases). Trimming removed 3 bases from V and 0 bases from J, with 12 bases in between. CDR3 length equals 15 residues. Germline V gene sequence: CDR1 DFQATT, CDR2 SNEGSKA (reference sequence). CDR3 sequence (DNA): TGCAGTGCTAGTCAGGGGTCGTATAGCAATCAGCCCCAGCATTTT. Protein product: CSASQGSYSNQPQHF.

This clonotype was detected only a few times. This chain links TRBV10-2 with TRBJ2-3, with D uncertain. The V end lost 0 bases, the J end lost 2 bases, and 9 bases lay between the germline ends. Germline V gene data show CDR1 as WSHSY and CDR2 as SAAADI. CDR3 length: 15 amino acids. Here the CDR3 reads CASSESPADTDTQYF. CDR3 sequence (DNA): TGCGCCAGCAGTGAGTCTCCGGCTGACACAGATACGCAGTATTTT.

This clonotype appeared a few times. The chain employs TRBV6-2 or TRBV6-3 and TRBJ2-1; no firm D call. Per germline, CDR1 MNHEY and CDR2 SVGEGT. CDR3 length: 13 amino acids. The V and J ends lost 4 bases and 3 bases respectively, with 7 bases between them. The CDR3 coding sequence is TGTGCCAGCAGTTCGGAATACTACAATGAGCAGTTCTTC. This gives the protein CASSSEYYNEQFF.

This clonotype was detected only once. This chain joins TRBV20-1 and TRBJ1-1, with 8 bases matching TRBD1. Germline V gene lookup returns CDR1 DFQATT and CDR2 SNEGSKA (reference sequence). There are 13 residues in the CDR3. V lost 7 bases and J lost 3; bases outside the gene matches: 7. CDR3 residues: CSGQGAGHTEAFF. CDR3 DNA: TGCAGTGGGCAGGGGGCCGGTCACACTGAAGCTTTCTTT.

This clonotype was observed a few times. V usage is TRBV7-2 and J usage is TRBJ2-5; D unresolved. V gave up 3 bases and J gave up 2 bases, with 7 bases separating them. The germline V gene encodes CDR1 SGHTA and CDR2 FQGNSA. This CDR3 spans 13 amino acids. The CDR3 coding sequence is TGTGCCAGCAGCTTTCCGGTACAAGAGACCCAGTACTTC. Encoded protein: CASSFPVQETQYF.

The V call is TRBV6-2 or TRBV6-3, the J call TRBJ1-5, with 8 bases aligning to TRBD1. The CDR3 runs 16 residues. Germline lookup yields CDR1 MNHEY and CDR2 SVGEGT. J was trimmed by 2 bases and V by 3 bases; bases with no gene match: 6. The CDR3 here is CASSYDRGTGNQPQHF. The CDR3 DNA reads TGTGCCAGCAGTTATGACAGGGGTACGGGCAATCAGCCCCAGCATTTT.

This clonotype was seen only a few times. This sequence joins TRBV20-1 and TRBJ2-3; D is uncertain. The CDR3 contains 14 residues. Germline V gene sequence: CDR1 DFQATT, CDR2 SNEGSKA (reference sequence). Trimming removed 6 bases at V and 0 bases at J, with 13 bases between. The DNA of the CDR3 is TGCAGTGCAAAGGATTCTTCTAGCACAGATACGCAGTATTTT. Translated: CSAKDSSSTDTQYF.

This clonotype was counted at least ten times. This rearrangement joins TRBV4-1 to TRBJ1-4; tentatively, D is TRBD1 (5 bases). CDR1 and CDR2 (germline): MGHRA, YSYEKL. V lost 1 base to trimming and J lost 0 bases, with 9 bases between them. CDR3 length: 16 amino acids. The DNA for the CDR3 is TGCGCCAGCAGCCAAGGACAGACTGCAACTAATGAAAAACTGTTTTTT. This gives the protein CASSQGQTATNEKLFF.

The chain has TRBV10-3 and TRBJ1-5; possible D gene TRBD1, 6 bases. CDR1 ENHRY and CDR2 SYGVKD come from the germline V gene. The CDR3 has 15 amino acids. V was clipped by 0 bases and J by 2 bases, with 8 bases between them. The CDR3 protein is CAISESRGGNQPQHF. The CDR3 coding sequence is TGTGCCATCAGTGAGTCCAGGGGCGGCAATCAGCCCCAGCATTTT.

The chain links TRBV6-2 or TRBV6-3 to TRBJ1-1; no definite D call. Deletions cut 8 bases from V and 0 bases from J, with 13 bases between. The CDR3 contains 14 residues. Germline lookup yields CDR1 MNHEY and CDR2 SVGEGT. The CDR3 bases are TGTGCCAGCTCTCCGACACACTTGAACACTGAAGCTTTCTTT. This encodes CASSPTHLNTEAFF.

This clonotype was seen repeatedly, ten times or more. The chain is built from TRBV4-1 and TRBJ1-5; no clear D. CDR1 and CDR2 (germline): MGHRA, YSYEKL. The CDR3 has 17 residues. The V and J ends lost 4 bases and 2 bases respectively, with 18 bases between them. The CDR3 DNA follows: TGCGCCAGCAGCCCAACCAAAATCCGGGAAGGCAATCAGCCCCAGCATTTT. It is translated as CASSPTKIREGNQPQHF.